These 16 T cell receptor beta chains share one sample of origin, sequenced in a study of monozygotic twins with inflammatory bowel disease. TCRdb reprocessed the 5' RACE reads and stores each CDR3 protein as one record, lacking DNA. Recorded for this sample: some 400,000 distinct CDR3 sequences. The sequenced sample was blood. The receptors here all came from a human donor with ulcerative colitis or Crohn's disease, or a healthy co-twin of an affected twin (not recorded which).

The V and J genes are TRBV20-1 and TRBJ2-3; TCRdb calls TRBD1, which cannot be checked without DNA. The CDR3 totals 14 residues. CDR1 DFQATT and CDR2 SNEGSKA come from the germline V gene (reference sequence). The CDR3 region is CSAREAGSTDTQYF.

The CDR3 sequence: CASSNVWFTQETQYF. The genes are TRBV3-1 and TRBJ2-5. Germline V CDR1 and CDR2: LGHDT, YNNKEL (reference sequence). CDR3 size: 15 residues.

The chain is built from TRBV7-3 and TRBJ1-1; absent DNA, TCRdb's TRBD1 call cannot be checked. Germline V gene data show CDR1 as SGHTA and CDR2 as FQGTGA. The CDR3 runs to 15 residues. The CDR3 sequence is CASSSQTGDGTEAFF. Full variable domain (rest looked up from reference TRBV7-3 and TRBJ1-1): GAGVSQTPSNKVTEKGKYVELRCDPISGHTALYWYRQSLGQGPEFLIYFQGTGAADDSGLPNDRFFAVRPEGSVSTLKIQRTERGDSAVYLCASSSQTGDGTEAFFGQGTRLTVV.

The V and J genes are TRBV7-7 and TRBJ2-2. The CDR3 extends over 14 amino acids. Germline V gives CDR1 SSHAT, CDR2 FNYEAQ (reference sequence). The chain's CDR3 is CASSLPWITGELFF.

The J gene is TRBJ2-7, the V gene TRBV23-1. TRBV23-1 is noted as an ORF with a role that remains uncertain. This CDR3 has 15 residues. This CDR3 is CASSQRQGVPYEQYF.

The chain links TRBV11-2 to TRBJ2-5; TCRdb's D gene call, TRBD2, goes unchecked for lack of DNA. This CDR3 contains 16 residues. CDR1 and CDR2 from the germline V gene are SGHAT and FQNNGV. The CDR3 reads CASSPIAGGPQETQYF.

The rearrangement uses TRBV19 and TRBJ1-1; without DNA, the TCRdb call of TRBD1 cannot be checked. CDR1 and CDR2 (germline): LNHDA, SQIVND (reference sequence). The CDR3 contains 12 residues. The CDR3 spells CASSPLWEEAFF.

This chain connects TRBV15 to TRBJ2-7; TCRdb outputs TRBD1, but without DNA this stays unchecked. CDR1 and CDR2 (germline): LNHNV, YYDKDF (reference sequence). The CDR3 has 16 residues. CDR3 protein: CATSRAPSRGLDEQYF.

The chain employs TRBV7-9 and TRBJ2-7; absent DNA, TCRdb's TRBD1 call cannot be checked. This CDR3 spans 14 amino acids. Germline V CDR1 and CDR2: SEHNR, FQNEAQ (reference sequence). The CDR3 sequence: CASNREKGPYEQYF.

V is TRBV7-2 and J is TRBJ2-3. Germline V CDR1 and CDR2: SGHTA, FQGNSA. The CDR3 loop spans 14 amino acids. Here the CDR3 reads CASSTSGSTDTQYF.

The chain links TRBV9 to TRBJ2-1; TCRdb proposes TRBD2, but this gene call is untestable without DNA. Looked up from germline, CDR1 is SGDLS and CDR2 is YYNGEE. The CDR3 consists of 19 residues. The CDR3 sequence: CASSVGRRTSGDPYNEQFF.

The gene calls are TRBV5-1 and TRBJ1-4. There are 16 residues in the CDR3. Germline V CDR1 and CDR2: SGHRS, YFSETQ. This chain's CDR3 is CASSLGRGVGSEKLFF.

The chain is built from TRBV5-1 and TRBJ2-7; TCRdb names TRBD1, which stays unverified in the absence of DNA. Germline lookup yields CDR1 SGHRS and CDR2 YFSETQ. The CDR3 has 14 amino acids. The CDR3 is CASSFWDTSYEQYF.

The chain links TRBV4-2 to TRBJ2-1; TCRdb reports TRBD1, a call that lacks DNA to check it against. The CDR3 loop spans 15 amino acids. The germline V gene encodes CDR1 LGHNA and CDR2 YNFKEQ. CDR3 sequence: CASSQGRGVANEQFF.

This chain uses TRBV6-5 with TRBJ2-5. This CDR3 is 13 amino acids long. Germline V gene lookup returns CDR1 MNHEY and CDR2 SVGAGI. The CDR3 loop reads CASAIGFQETQYF.

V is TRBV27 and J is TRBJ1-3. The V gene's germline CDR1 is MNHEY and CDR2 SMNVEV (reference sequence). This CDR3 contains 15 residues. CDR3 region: CASSLIASPGNTIYF.